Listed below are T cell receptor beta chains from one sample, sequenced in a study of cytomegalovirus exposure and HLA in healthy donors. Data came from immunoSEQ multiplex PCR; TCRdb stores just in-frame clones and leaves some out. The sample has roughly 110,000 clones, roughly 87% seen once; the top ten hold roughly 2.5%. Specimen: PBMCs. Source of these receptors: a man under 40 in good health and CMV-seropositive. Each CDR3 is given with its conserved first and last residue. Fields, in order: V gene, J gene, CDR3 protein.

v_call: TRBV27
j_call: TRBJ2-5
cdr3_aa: CASSPGQHQETQYF

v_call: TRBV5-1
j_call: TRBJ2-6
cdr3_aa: CASSLAGQSGANGLTF

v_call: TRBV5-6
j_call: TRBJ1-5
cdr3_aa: CASSQGTGLSNQPQHF

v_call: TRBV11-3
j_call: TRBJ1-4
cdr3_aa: CASSLQRGEKLFF

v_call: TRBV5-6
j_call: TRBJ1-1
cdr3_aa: CASSSGGYYTEAFF

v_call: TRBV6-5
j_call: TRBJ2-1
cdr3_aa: CASSYTLAGGPSEQFF

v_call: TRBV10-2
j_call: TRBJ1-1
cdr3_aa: CASSENRNTEAFF

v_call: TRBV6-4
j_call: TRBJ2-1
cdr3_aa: CASSGGGHYNEQFF

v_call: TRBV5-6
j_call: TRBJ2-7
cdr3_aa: CASSSTGPRMDEQYF

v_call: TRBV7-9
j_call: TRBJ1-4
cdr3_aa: CASSFGTGEVRLFF

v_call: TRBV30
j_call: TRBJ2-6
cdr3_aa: CAWSVYTGVAVGANVLTF

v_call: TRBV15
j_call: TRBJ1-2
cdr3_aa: CATSLRNYGYTF

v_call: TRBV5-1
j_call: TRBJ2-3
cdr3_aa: CATKGENVDTQYF

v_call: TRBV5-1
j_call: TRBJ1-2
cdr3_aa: CASSSHPPAGSNYGYTF

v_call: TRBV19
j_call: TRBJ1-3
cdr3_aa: CASSITTSGNTIYF

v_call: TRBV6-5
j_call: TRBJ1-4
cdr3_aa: CASRQGLLNREKLFF

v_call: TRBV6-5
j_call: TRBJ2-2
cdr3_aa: CASSVQQDRTGELFF

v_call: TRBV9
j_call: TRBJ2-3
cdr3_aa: CASSLDPGLGTDTQYF

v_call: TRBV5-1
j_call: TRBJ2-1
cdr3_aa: CASSILAGQYNEQFF

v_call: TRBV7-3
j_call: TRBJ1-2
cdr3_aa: CASSSQGERGYTF